The entry below describes one TCR beta chain. The entry originates in a study of T cell changes during pregnancy in multiple sclerosis. The data were produced by immunoSEQ multiplex PCR, yet TCRdb's version contains in-frame clones alone and is incomplete. This sample yields tens of thousands of clones, of which approximately 92% are seen a single time; 0.25% belongs to the top ten. Per the germline V gene, CDR1 is MNHEY and CDR2 is SMNVEV (reference sequence). The CDR3 sequence is 13 residues long. The V end lost 3 bases, the J end lost 2 bases, and 7 bases lay between the germline ends. The specimen comprised CD4+ T cells from peripheral blood mononuclear cells, sampled in the third trimester of pregnancy. The chain recombines TRBV27 with TRBJ2-5, with no clear D. This TCR derives from a female donor with multiple sclerosis, enrolled in a pregnancy study. CDR3: CASSFGLQETQYF. The CDR3 nucleotides read TGTGCCAGCAGTTTCGGTCTGCAAGAGACCCAGTACTTC.